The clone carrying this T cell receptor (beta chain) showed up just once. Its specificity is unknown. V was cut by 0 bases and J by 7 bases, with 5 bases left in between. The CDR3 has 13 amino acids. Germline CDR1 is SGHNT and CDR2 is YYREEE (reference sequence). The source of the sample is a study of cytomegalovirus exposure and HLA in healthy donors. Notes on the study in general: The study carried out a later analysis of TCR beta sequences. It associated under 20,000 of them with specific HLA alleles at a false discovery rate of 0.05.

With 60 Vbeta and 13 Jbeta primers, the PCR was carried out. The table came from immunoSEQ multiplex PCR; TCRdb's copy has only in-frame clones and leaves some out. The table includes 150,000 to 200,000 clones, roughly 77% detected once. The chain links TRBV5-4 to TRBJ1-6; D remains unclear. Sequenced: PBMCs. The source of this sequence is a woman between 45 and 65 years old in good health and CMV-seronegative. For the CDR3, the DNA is TGTGCCAGCAGCTTGGCCGGGAATTCACCCCTCCACTTT. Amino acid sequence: CASSLAGNSPLHF.